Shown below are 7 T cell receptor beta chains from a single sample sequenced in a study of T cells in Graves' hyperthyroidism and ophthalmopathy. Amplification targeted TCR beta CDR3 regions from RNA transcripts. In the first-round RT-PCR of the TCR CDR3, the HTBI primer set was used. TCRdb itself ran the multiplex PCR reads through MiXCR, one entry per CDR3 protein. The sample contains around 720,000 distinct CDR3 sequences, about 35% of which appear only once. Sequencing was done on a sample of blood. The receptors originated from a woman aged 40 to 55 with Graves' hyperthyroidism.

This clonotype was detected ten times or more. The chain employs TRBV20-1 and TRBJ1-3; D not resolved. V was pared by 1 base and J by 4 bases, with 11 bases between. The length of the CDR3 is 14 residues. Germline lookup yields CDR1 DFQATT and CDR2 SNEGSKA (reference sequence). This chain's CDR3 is CSARAGAGGNTIYF. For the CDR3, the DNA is TGCAGTGCTAGAGCCGGAGCAGGCGGAAACACCATATATTTT.

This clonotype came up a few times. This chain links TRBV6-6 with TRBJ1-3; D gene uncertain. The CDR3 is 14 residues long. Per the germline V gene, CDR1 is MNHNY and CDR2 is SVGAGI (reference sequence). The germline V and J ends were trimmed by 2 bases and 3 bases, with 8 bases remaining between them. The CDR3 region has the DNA TGTGCCAGCAGTTACGGGCAGGTTGGAAACACCATATATTTT. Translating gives CASSYGQVGNTIYF.

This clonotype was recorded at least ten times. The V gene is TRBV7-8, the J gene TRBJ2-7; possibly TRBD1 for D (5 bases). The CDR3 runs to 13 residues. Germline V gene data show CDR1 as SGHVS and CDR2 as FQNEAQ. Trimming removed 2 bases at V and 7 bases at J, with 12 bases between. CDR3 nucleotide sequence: TGTGCCAGCAGCTTAAGCAGGGCGTGGGAGCAGTACTTC. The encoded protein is CASSLSRAWEQYF.

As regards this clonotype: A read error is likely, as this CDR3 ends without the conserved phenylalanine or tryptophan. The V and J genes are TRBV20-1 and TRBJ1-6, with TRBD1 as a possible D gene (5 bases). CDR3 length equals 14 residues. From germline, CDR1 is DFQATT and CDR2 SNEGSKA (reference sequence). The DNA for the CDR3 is TGCAGTGCTAGAGCTGGGGGTGATAATTCGCCCCTCCACGTT. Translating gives CSARAGGDNSPLHV.

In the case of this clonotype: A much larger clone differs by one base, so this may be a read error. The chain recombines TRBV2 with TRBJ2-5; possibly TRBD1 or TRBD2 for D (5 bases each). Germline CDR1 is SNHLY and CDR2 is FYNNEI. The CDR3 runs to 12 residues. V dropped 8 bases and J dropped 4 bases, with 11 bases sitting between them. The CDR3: CASRDAGETQYF. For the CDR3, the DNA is TGTGCCAGCCGGGACGCCGGAGAGACCCAGTACTTC.

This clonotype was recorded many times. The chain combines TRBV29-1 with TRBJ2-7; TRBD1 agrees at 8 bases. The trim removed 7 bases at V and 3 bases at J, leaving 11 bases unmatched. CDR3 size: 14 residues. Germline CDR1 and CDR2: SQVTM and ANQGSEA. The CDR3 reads CSAVGQGSYYEQYF. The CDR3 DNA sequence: TGCAGCGCCGTAGGACAGGGTTCGTACTACGAGCAGTACTTC.

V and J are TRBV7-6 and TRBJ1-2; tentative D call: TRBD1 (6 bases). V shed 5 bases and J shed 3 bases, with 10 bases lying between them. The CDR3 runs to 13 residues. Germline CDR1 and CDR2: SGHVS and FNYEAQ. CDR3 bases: TGTGCCAGCAGCCACAGGGCCGACTATGGCTACACCTTC. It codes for CASSHRADYGYTF.